This T cell receptor beta chain was observed in a study of beta chain features in type 1 diabetes (dated by TCRdb to the late 2010s). For the study in its entirety: No differences in mean age, gender distribution, total cell number or subset yield were found between patients and healthy donors. Across all samples, almost 110 million sorted cells were examined, and cell number per subset correlated strongly with RNA yield. The study compared TCRB repertoires of sorted circulating CD4+ T cell subsets between recently diagnosed type 1 diabetes patients and matched healthy donors. Regulatory and stem cell-like memory subsets were isolated from only 8 patients and about eight healthy donors, whereas naive and central memory subsets came from all 30 or so donors.

The entire amount of isolated RNA was reverse transcribed using the High Capacity cDNA Reverse Transcription Kit, so the sequenced TCRB transcripts were expressed ones. Deep immunoSEQ sequencing was performed on naive, central memory and regulatory T cell samples, with an average of around 3.5 million total reads per sample. Sorted cells were lysed in RLT buffer and RNA was extracted with DNase-treated RNeasy Micro or Mini kits, depending on cell number. Each cell subset was processed on its own to prevent cross-contamination, while patient and healthy donor samples were processed together. Using the immunoSEQ multiplex PCR, TCRB sequences were amplified from cDNA into 87-bp fragments spanning the CDR3 region. Sequencing of the amplicons was performed on the Illumina HiSeq platform. Per the source publication's procedure: Synthetic template baselines were used to correct PCR bias computationally, reads within Hamming distance 2 were collapsed, and singletons that could not be merged were discarded. By aligning reads against IMGT, V, D and J genes, CDR3 length, and insertions or deletions at six rearrangement sites were assigned. Within each subset, clonotype counts were normalized to sorted cell number, and only after that were true diversity and Gini coefficients computed with the tcR R package. The overlap coefficient, calculated on TCRB nucleotide sequences, was used to measure repertoire sharing. Out-of-frame TCRB sequences from naive cells were analyzed to stand in for the pre-selection repertoire. Not all clones reach the TCRdb copy of this immuneACCESS table, which keeps in-frame sequences only. Checked studies attribute under half of the gap to unresolved V genes and leave the rest unexplained. Clone size and V and J calls were adopted from that table, with D and trimming inferred from the DNA. The sample includes approximately 160,000 clones, with around 63% observed a single time. The top ten constitute 0.08% to 0.095% of the sample.

From each donor, a single peripheral blood sample of about 116 mL on average was drawn into heparinised tubes. A BD FACSAria II and a panel including CD45RO, CCR7, CD25, CD127, CD95 and CD27 were used to sort naive, central memory, regulatory and stem cell-like memory CD4+ T cells. Purity was above 98% for every sorted population. PBMCs were separated immediately by Lymphoprep density gradient centrifugation and were stained directly, without being cultured. So that batch effects would be minimized, each experiment stained and sorted samples in pairs, pairing one healthy donor with one patient. Overall results and qualifications from the work: Sequencing cDNA rather than genomic DNA could over-represent highly expressing activated cells, although activation and CD3 levels did not differ between groups. Type 1 diabetes patients showed a moderate but significant shortening of TCRB CDR3 length in all four CD4+ subsets. The naive, central memory and regulatory TCRB repertoires appeared to resemble one another more closely among patients than among healthy donors. Because the HLA sub-analyses included only small numbers of individuals, any influence of HLA type on TCRB rearrangement was left unresolved. Shorter templates might be favored by PCR, yet because patient and control samples were amplified and corrected together, any such skew would affect both groups equally. Fewer insertions and more nucleotide deletions at VDJ recombination sites were observed in patients with type 1 diabetes, implying thymic rearrangement abnormalities.

Turning to this clone: Its antigen is not yet known. It has no much larger one-base neighbor in the sample; base qualities were not kept. The same CDR3 can be traced to other DNA sequences in this sample.

The germline V gene provides CDR1 SGHTA and CDR2 FQGNSA. V and J are truncated by 4 bases and 1 base respectively, leaving an intervening sequence of 9 bases. The CDR3 measures 14 amino acids from cysteine to phenylalanine. Kept here is only the CDR3 DNA, which spans 42 bases and is read in frame from base 1. This clonotype was obtained from a man aged 30 to 39 with type 1 diabetes. Recombination linked TRBV7-2 to TRBJ2-3; D gene: possibly TRBD1, on 6 matching bases. Sequences were obtained from naive CD4+ T cells from blood. Taken with the paper, the label for cell subset or site translates to: true naive CD4+ T cells. This receptor has the CDR3 CASSSRQGTDTQYF. The DNA sequence follows: TGTGCCAGCAGCTCCAGACAGGGCACAGATACGCAGTATTTT.